The clone carrying this T cell receptor beta chain was observed a few times. The record originates from a study of cytomegalovirus exposure and HLA in healthy donors. Primers for the PCR totalled 60 Vbeta and 13 Jbeta. Assay: immunoSEQ multiplex PCR; the TCRdb copy retains only in-frame clones and omits some. The sample has about 140,000 clones; 60% to 80% are singletons. The CDR3 totals 13 residues. In germline, CDR1 is SEHNR, CDR2 FQNEAQ (reference sequence). Trimming cost V 5 bases and J 2 bases, with 9 bases left between them. This TCR was sampled from a young man in good health and CMV-seronegative. The genes are TRBV7-9 and TRBJ1-1; D call uncertain. Material for sequencing was PBMCs. Here the CDR3 DNA reads TGTGCCAGCAGCACTCAGGAAAACACTGAAGCTTTCTTT. Protein product: CASSTQENTEAFF.